This T cell receptor (beta chain) stems from a study of human T cells and chemical hapten exposure. About the study: A patient group, mainly female, showed alopecia areata, totalis or universalis. Small pooled library volume differences mainly caused per-sample TCR yield variation.

Trimming cost V 0 bases and J 7 bases, with 9 bases left between them. CDR1 and CDR2 (germline): GTSNPN, SVGIG (reference sequence). This CDR3 has 13 residues. It was the library that attached unique molecular identifiers to individual cDNA molecules. TCRdb independently ran MiXCR on the RACE reads; one entry per CDR3 protein. The sample yields roughly 380,000 distinct CDR3 sequences, 4.5% to 5.5% seen once. Time point denoted: pre-sensitization, week 0. Treatment indicated: therapeutic diphenylcyclopropenone sensitization with weekly scalp DPC. This clonotype was counted ten times or more. The source was whole blood, collected in connection with sensitization to the hapten diphenylcyclopropenone (DPC). The chain joins TRBV30 to TRBJ2-2; D is unresolved. This receptor was taken from a woman in her forties or fifties with alopecia areata. Some clones in this sample may be carry-over from other donors' samples. The CDR3 loop is CAWSVGDGGELFF. CDR3 DNA: TGTGCCTGGAGTGTAGGAGATGGCGGGGAGCTGTTTTTT.